This T cell receptor beta chain was sequenced in a study of blood T cell repertoires in COVID-19. The data were produced by immunoSEQ multiplex PCR, yet TCRdb's version contains in-frame clones alone and is incomplete. The sample lists some 530,000 clones, 70% to 90% occurring once. Sample: peripheral blood. This receptor was taken from a human donor in a cohort sampled during active COVID-19.

CDR3 bases: TGTGCCAGCAGCTCCTTTGGCAATCAGCCCCAGCATTTT. This gives the protein CASSSFGNQPQHF. The chain links TRBV7-9 to TRBJ1-5; D call uncertain. This CDR3 region has 13 residues. Germline CDR1 SEHNR, CDR2 FQNEAQ (reference sequence). The V gene lost 4 bases and the J gene lost 2 bases, with 6 bases spanning the gap.